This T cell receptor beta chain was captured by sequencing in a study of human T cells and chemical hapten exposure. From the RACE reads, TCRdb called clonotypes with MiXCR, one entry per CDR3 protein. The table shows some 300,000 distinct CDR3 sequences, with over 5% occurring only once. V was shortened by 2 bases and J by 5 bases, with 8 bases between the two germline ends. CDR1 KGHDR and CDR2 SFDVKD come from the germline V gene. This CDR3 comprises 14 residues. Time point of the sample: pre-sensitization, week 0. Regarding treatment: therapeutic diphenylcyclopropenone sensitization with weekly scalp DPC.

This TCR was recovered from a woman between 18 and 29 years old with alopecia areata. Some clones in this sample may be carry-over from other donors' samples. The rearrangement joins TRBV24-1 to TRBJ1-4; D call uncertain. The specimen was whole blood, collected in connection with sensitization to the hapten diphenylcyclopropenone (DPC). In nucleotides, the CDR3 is TGTGCCACCAGTGATTCGAACCAGAATGAAAAACTGTTTTTT. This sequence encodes CATSDSNQNEKLFF.